The 4 T cell receptor beta chains given below trace back to one sample, sequenced in a study of T cells in women clearing cervical HPV infection. Profiled with immunoSEQ multiplex PCR; TCRdb holds only in-frame clones, not every one. Listed are tens of thousands of clones; roughly an eighth falls within the top ten. The sequencing input was blood buffy coat. These receptors were taken from a woman aged 18 to 75 with a cervical HPV16 infection that either progressed to CIN3+ or cleared (not recorded which).

Comment on this clone: The observed sequence ends 3 residues before the CDR3 terminus, with the missing tail filled in from the germline J gene. J is TRBJ2-1 and V is TRBV6-2 or TRBV6-3; 11 bases align to TRBD2. V lost 6 bases, J lost 5 bases, and 9 bases stayed unmatched. There are 16 residues in the CDR3. Germline V lookup: CDR1 MNHEY, CDR2 SVGEGT. The CDR3 here is CASRYRLAGTHNEQFF. Partial CDR3 DNA: TGTGCCAGCAGATACCGACTAGCGGGAACCCACAATGAG.

To note about this clone: At one boundary the junction diverges from the germline segment, which might be a read error. The CDR3 end lies 3 residues beyond the end of the read and is filled in from the germline J gene. The chain joins TRBV7-7 to TRBJ2-5, with 9 bases matching TRBD2. In germline, CDR1 is SSHAT, CDR2 FNYEAQ (reference sequence). This CDR3 has 16 residues. CDR3 DNA (partial): TGTGCTAGCAGCTTAGAGCGGGGGGCAGGTCAAGAGACC. Residues: CASSLERGAGQET. The full CDR3 reads CASSLERGAGQETQYF.

With respect to this clone: The CDR3 is cut off 3 residues early in the read; its end comes from the germline J gene. V and J are TRBV6-1 and TRBJ1-1, with D unresolved. The CDR3 consists of 12 residues. CDR1 and CDR2 from the germline V gene are MNHNS and SASEGT. The CDR3 sequence is CASSELTDRAFF. The DNA read from the CDR3 is TGTGCCAGCAGTGAACTTACAGACCGG.

A note on this clone: With the read ending 3 residues before the CDR3 end, the germline J gene is used to fill in that end. This chain links TRBV7-2 with TRBJ1-2; D is undetermined. V was cut by 5 bases and J by 2 bases, with 15 bases left in between. The CDR3 covers 15 residues. CDR1 and CDR2 from the germline V gene are SGHTA and FQGNSA. CDR3 region: CASSLQKGLNYGYTF. The covered CDR3 bases are TGTGCCAGCAGCCTCCAGAAGGGCCTGAACTATGGC.